A selection of T cell receptor beta chains follows, all from one sample in a study of T-cell reconstitution after alpha-beta-depleted transplantation in children. MiXCR, applied by TCRdb to the PCR reads, yields one record per CDR3 protein. The sample yields 600,000 or so distinct CDR3 sequences, roughly 23% seen once. The sequences come from PBMCs, mostly from graft donor cells, collected 360 days after TCRalphabeta/CD19-depleted stem cell transplant. The receptors stem from a boy under three years old who had a stem cell transplant for acute myeloid leukemia, so the T cells may come from the graft donor. Each CDR3 is given with its conserved first and last residue. The order of the fields is J gene, D gene, clone size, V gene, CDR3 protein, CDR3 DNA. D genes are given only for firm matches. Clone sizes are given selectively: once, few, many, or a class where the clone is expanded.

>TRBJ1-1|NA|many|TRBV10-3
CANTGPQGTEAFF
TGTGCCAACACAGGTCCTCAGGGCACTGAAGCTTTCTTT
>TRBJ2-1|TRBD2|NA|TRBV4-1
CASSFFGTSGGAVRNEQFF
TGCGCCAGCAGTTTTTTCGGGACTAGCGGGGGGGCTGTAAGGAATGAGCAGTTCTTC
>TRBJ2-4|NA|NA|TRBV27
CASSFKGDKNIQYF
TGTGCCAGCAGTTTTAAGGGGGACAAAAACATTCAGTACTTC
>TRBJ2-1|TRBD1|many|TRBV12-3/TRBV12-4
CASSPGTEYNEQFF
TGTGCCAGCAGTCCCGGGACAGAATACAATGAGCAGTTCTTC
>TRBJ1-3|NA|NA|TRBV20-1
CSVRRRLLGNTIYF
TGCAGTGTCAGAAGGCGTCTCTTAGGAAACACCATATATTTT
>TRBJ1-1|NA|many|TRBV5-5
CASRGELEAFF
TGTGCCAGCAGGGGGGAGCTCGAAGCTTTCTTT
>TRBJ2-3|NA|many|TRBV4-2
CASSQESRGVTDTQYF
TGTGCCAGCAGCCAAGAATCTAGAGGGGTCACAGATACGCAGTATTTT
>TRBJ2-7|TRBD1|few|TRBV6-5
CASWQGADEQYF
TGTGCCAGCTGGCAGGGGGCCGACGAGCAGTACTTC
>TRBJ2-1|NA|many|TRBV12-3/TRBV12-4
CATKDQVREQFF
TGTGCCACCAAAGACCAAGTCAGGGAGCAGTTCTTC
>TRBJ1-6|NA|many|TRBV20-1
CSASYGNYNSPLHF
TGCAGTGCTAGCTACGGCAACTATAATTCACCCCTCCACTTT
>TRBJ1-1|NA|NA|TRBV6-1
CASHREGGVTEAFF
TGTGCCAGCCACAGGGAAGGTGGCGTGACTGAAGCTTTCTTT
>TRBJ2-6|NA|NA|TRBV6-1
CASRAGAPGANVLTF
TGTGCCAGCAGAGCAGGAGCCCCTGGGGCCAACGTCCTGACTTTC
>TRBJ2-4|NA|NA|TRBV6-1
CASSEPHLAKNIQYF
TGTGCCAGCAGTGAACCCCATCTAGCCAAAAACATTCAGTACTTC
>TRBJ2-4|TRBD2|few|TRBV20-1
CSARVLRGTSGGDAKNIQYF
TGCAGTGCTAGAGTCCTGAGGGGGACTAGCGGGGGGGATGCCAAAAACATTCAGTACTTC
>TRBJ2-7|TRBD2|many|TRBV7-2
CASTSWGGTSQSYEQYF
TGTGCCAGCACTTCCTGGGGGGGGACTTCTCAATCCTACGAGCAGTACTTC
>TRBJ2-2|NA|NA|TRBV7-2
CASSLVHGMNTGELFF
TGTGCCAGCAGCTTAGTCCACGGGATGAACACCGGGGAGCTGTTTTTT
>TRBJ1-1|NA|few|TRBV28
CASSPHTTEAFF
TGTGCCAGCAGTCCCCACACCACTGAAGCTTTCTTT
>TRBJ2-1|TRBD2|NA|TRBV20-1
CSAHLLAGGSYNEQFF
TGCAGTGCTCATCTCCTAGCGGGGGGTTCCTACAATGAGCAGTTCTTC
>TRBJ2-2|NA|few|TRBV20-1
CSAGRHPNTGELFF
TGCAGTGCCGGGCGGCACCCGAACACCGGGGAGCTGTTTTTT
>TRBJ2-5|NA|NA|TRBV13
CASSVQARETQYF
TGTGCCAGCAGCGTTCAAGCCAGGGAGACCCAGTACTTC
>TRBJ2-1|TRBD1|NA|TRBV20-1
CSASKGQVSYNEQFF
TGCAGTGCGAGCAAGGGACAGGTCTCCTACAATGAGCAGTTCTTC
>TRBJ2-7|NA|few|TRBV6-5
CASSYSFKHSYEQYF
TGTGCCAGCAGTTACTCGTTCAAGCACTCCTACGAGCAGTACTTC
>TRBJ2-3|TRBD2|NA|TRBV5-6
CASSPDGGGTDTQYF
TGTGCCAGCAGTCCGGACGGGGGGGGCACAGATACGCAGTATTTT
>TRBJ2-2|NA|few|TRBV5-1
CASSLVNREDGELFF
TGCGCCAGCAGCTTGGTAAACAGGGAGGACGGGGAGCTGTTTTTT
>TRBJ2-5|NA|few|TRBV9
CASSVGPGSQETQYF
TGTGCCAGCAGCGTAGGCCCAGGGAGCCAAGAGACCCAGTACTTC
>TRBJ2-3|NA|NA|TRBV28
CASSFLNSDTQYF
TGTGCCAGCAGTTTCCTGAACTCAGATACGCAGTATTTT
>TRBJ2-2|NA|NA|TRBV4-3
CASRNLKNTGELFF
TGCGCCAGCCGGAATCTTAAGAACACCGGGGAGCTGTTTTTT
>TRBJ2-7|NA|NA|TRBV12-3/TRBV12-4
CASSFRGQLTYEQYF
TGTGCCAGCAGTTTCAGGGGACAACTTACCTACGAGCAGTACTTC
>TRBJ1-5|NA|NA|TRBV9
CASSVGTHSNQPQHF
TGTGCCAGCAGCGTAGGGACACATAGCAATCAGCCCCAGCATTTT
>TRBJ1-1|TRBD1|many|TRBV29-1
CSGRQGTGTEAFF
TGCAGCGGACGACAGGGGACGGGTACTGAAGCTTTCTTT
>TRBJ2-1|NA|many|TRBV7-9
CASSHQEGARYNEQFF
TGTGCCAGCAGCCATCAGGAGGGGGCAAGGTACAATGAGCAGTTCTTC
>TRBJ2-1|NA|many|TRBV18
CASSPQGLGGGEQFF
TGTGCCAGCTCACCACAAGGTCTGGGGGGCGGTGAGCAGTTCTTC
>TRBJ2-1|NA|NA|TRBV9
CASSVAGGHEQFF
TGTGCCAGCAGCGTAGCTGGGGGTCATGAGCAGTTCTTC
>TRBJ2-3|NA|NA|TRBV28
CASSSPADRPGADTQYF
TGTGCCAGCAGTTCTCCGGCAGATCGACCGGGCGCAGATACGCAGTATTTT
>TRBJ2-5|NA|NA|TRBV27
CATVPSSQAGLGETQYF
TGTGCCACCGTGCCCTCAAGCCAGGCGGGCCTCGGAGAGACCCAGTACTTC
>TRBJ2-5|NA|NA|TRBV29-1
CSVEEPGFQETQYF
TGCAGCGTTGAAGAACCGGGGTTTCAAGAGACCCAGTACTTC
>TRBJ1-2|NA|once|TRBV15
CATSRGDDRLFYGYTF
TGTGCCACCAGCAGAGGCGACGACAGGCTTTTCTATGGCTACACCTTC